This T cell receptor (beta chain) was documented in a study of shared clonotypes between healthy human individuals. The CDR3 is 13 residues long. The V and J ends lost 5 bases and 8 bases, in that order; junction bases with no gene match: 8. The germline V gene has CDR1 SGHTA and CDR2 FQGTGA. A remark on this clone: The antigen remains undetermined.

Study-level findings and limits: Among four donors, about 5% of naive CD4 clonotypes were found in common. The study generally estimated greater richness for naive than memory subsets. Clonotype sharing among donors, it was expected, would be affected by sequencing depth.

Assay used: immunoSEQ multiplex PCR; TCRdb lists only in-frame clones, some missing. The sample gives just over 2,000,000 clones, roughly 94% of which show up once; 0.1% to 0.15% is in the top ten. The receptor was isolated from a man younger than 35 in good health. The chain links TRBV7-3 to TRBJ1-1; 7 bases align to TRBD1. Specimen: naive CD4+ T cells sorted from blood. Subset described: CD45RA+ positively selected. This chain's CDR3 is CASSRDRQEEAFF. The CDR3 DNA sequence: TGTGCCAGCAGCAGGGACAGACAAGAGGAAGCTTTCTTT.